By its share, the clone carrying this TCR beta chain is medium-sized. Its antigen is undetermined. The source material, roughly 18-32 mg of unsorted bulk tissue, was used to co-extract RNA and DNA. TCR beta cDNA came from around 500 ng total RNA, primed with a constant-region primer. Slightly modified ARM-PCR, run as three nested multiplex PCR rounds, produced the TCR beta libraries. With TRBV1-TRBV30 forward primers and a C-beta reverse primer, the first two PCR rounds were run for roughly 9 cycles each. Each CDR3 protein gets one entry after TCRdb re-called the multiplex PCR reads with MiXCR. The sample holds fewer than 110,000 distinct CDR3 sequences, around 66% seen once. The sample originates from a study of tumor-infiltrating lymphocytes in primary liver carcinoma. Turning to the study itself: Patients, male and female, were 30 to 69 years old. Tumors measured roughly 4.2 to 10 cm and were stage T1-T3 N0M0.

The germline CDR1 and CDR2 sequences are MNHNY and SVGAGI (reference sequence). Trimming shortened V by 0 bases and J by 1 base, and 15 bases separated the two germline ends. This CDR3 is 17 amino acids long. Study results and caveats: A fraction of only about 7-25% of top clones appeared in all five tumor regions. Paired tumor-adjacent and tumor-blood samples overlapped less than tumor region pairs did.

This sequence was found in a woman between 55 and 75 years old with primary liver carcinoma and hepatitis B virus infection. Source material: liver tumor tissue from sampling region 2. Subset in this sample: tumor region T2, inferior pole. The V and J genes are TRBV6-6 and TRBJ2-5, with D tentatively TRBD1 (6 bases). The CDR3 DNA sequence: TGTGCCAGCAGTTACTCGACTTACAGGGCTCCCCAAGAGACCCAGTACTTC. Residues: CASSYSTYRAPQETQYF.